These 25 T cell receptor beta chains originate from one sample sequenced in a study of blood T cell repertoires in COVID-19. Sequenced by immunoSEQ multiplex PCR; TCRdb stores in-frame clones only, minus some. The sample yields 320,000 or so clones, about 90% seen once. Input material: PBMCs or T cells enriched from blood (not recorded which). These receptors all come from a young woman who had recovered from COVID-19.

The J gene is TRBJ2-1, the V gene TRBV5-4; 7 nucleotides line up with TRBD1. The germline V gene encodes CDR1 SGHNT and CDR2 YYREEE (reference sequence). The CDR3 is made up of 14 amino acids. Losses at the gene ends were 4 bases for V and 10 bases for J; bases not matched to a gene: 11. The CDR3 DNA reads as TGTGCCAGCAGCCCCGGACAGGAGCGAGGAGAGCAGTTCTTC. Its translation is CASSPGQERGEQFF.

There are a few counts of this clone. The chain joins TRBV7-9 to TRBJ1-2; possible D gene TRBD1, 5 bases. Trimming pared 5 bases from V and 3 bases from J, leaving 13 bases between. Germline V gene sequence: CDR1 SEHNR, CDR2 FQNEAQ (reference sequence). The CDR3 covers 14 residues. The CDR3 DNA reads TGTGCCAGCAGCCCGCCTTGGGGGGACTATGGCTACACCTTC. This encodes CASSPPWGDYGYTF.

The chain links TRBV4-1 to TRBJ2-7; 10 bases are a match to TRBD2. The germline V gene has CDR1 MGHRA and CDR2 YSYEKL. V lost 4 bases, J lost 6 bases, and 6 bases stayed unmatched. The CDR3 has 14 amino acids. The DNA for the CDR3 is TGCGCCAGCAGCCCCAGCGGGGGGGAGTTCGAGCAGTACTTC. Translating it yields CASSPSGGEFEQYF.

The chain links TRBV5-5 to TRBJ2-1; the match to TRBD1 covers 8 bases. Looked up from germline, CDR1 is SGHKS and CDR2 is YYEKEE (reference sequence). The ends lost 3 bases at V and 8 bases at J; junction bases unmatched: 10. The CDR3 has 15 amino acids. The CDR3 sequence: CASSSRTGQDDEQFF. CDR3 nucleotide sequence: TGTGCCAGCAGCTCCAGGACAGGGCAAGACGATGAGCAGTTCTTC.

The chain is built from TRBV5-4 and TRBJ1-4; the D gene is possibly TRBD1 (5 bases). CDR3 length: 15 amino acids. From germline, CDR1 is SGHNT and CDR2 YYREEE (reference sequence). Deletions cut 2 bases from V and 8 bases from J, with 16 bases between. The CDR3 DNA follows: TGTGCCAGCAGCTTCTCTAGGTCCCCAGGGGAAAAACTGTTTTTT. This sequence encodes CASSFSRSPGEKLFF.

V and J are TRBV30 and TRBJ2-3; D is undetermined. Trimming pared 4 bases from V and 1 base from J, leaving 6 bases between. The CDR3 totals 12 residues. The germline V gene encodes CDR1 GTSNPN and CDR2 SVGIG (reference sequence). CDR3 nucleotide sequence: TGTGCCTGGACTACGGGCACAGATACGCAGTATTTT. It translates to CAWTTGTDTQYF.

J is TRBJ2-5 and V is TRBV5-1, with 9 nucleotides matching TRBD1. V gave up 3 bases and J gave up 5 bases; unmatched junction bases: 8. This CDR3 spans 15 amino acids. Germline assignment: CDR1 SGHRS and CDR2 YFSETQ. The CDR3 here is CASSYQDRGQETQYF. For the CDR3, the DNA is TGCGCCAGCAGCTACCAGGACAGGGGACAGGAGACCCAGTACTTC. The variable domain in full, with the rest retrieved from reference TRBV5-1 and TRBJ2-5, is KAGVTQTPRYLIKTRGQQVTLSCSPISGHRSVSWYQQTPGQGLQFLFEYFSETQRNKGNFPGRFSGRQFSNSRSEMNVSTLELGDSALYLCASSYQDRGQETQYFGPGTRLLVL.

This chain uses TRBV10-3 with TRBJ1-6; 9 nucleotides align to TRBD1. Germline V lookup: CDR1 ENHRY, CDR2 SYGVKD. The CDR3 has 13 residues. The V segment lost 2 bases and the J segment 16 bases; nucleotides outside the gene matches: 6. Written as DNA, the CDR3 is TGTGCCATCAGTGAGACTCCGGGACAGGGACTCCACTTT. It yields the protein CAISETPGQGLHF.

The V and J genes are TRBV5-6 and TRBJ1-3; 7 bases are shared with TRBD1. CDR1 and CDR2 (germline): SGHDT, YYEEEE. This CDR3 contains 18 residues. The V gene end was trimmed by 4 bases and the J gene end by 1 base; junction bases not matched to a gene: 14. The chain's CDR3 is CASSPRTGEGWSGNTIYF. The CDR3 region has the DNA TGTGCCAGCAGCCCGAGGACAGGCGAGGGATGGTCTGGAAACACCATATATTTT.

The J gene is TRBJ2-2, the V gene TRBV7-9, with 8 nucleotides matching TRBD2. From germline, CDR1 is SEHNR and CDR2 FQNEAQ (reference sequence). Germline trimming cut 5 bases from V and 2 bases from J; bases unmatched to any gene: 16. The CDR3 loop spans 19 amino acids. The CDR3 sequence: CASSAAPGRGGPNTGELFF. CDR3 DNA: TGTGCCAGCAGCGCCGCTCCCGGGCGCGGGGGGCCAAACACCGGGGAGCTGTTTTTT.

The chain links TRBV24-1 to TRBJ2-5, with 7 bases lining up with TRBD1. The V gene's germline CDR1 is KGHDR and CDR2 SFDVKD. V shed 3 bases and J 4 bases; nucleotides not matched to a gene: 4. This CDR3 has 14 residues. CDR3 in DNA: TGTGCCACCAGTGATAAACAGGGGAGAGAGACCCAGTACTTC. Residues: CATSDKQGRETQYF.

The count of this clone is one. The chain carries TRBV7-2 and TRBJ2-3; TRBD2 agrees at 8 bases. The CDR3 spans 15 residues. The J segment lost 2 bases and the V segment lost 5 bases, leaving 6 bases of the junction unmatched. From germline, CDR1 is SGHTA and CDR2 FQGNSA. The CDR3 spells CASSTSGGPTDTQYF. CDR3 nucleotides: TGTGCCAGCAGCACTAGCGGCGGCCCCACAGATACGCAGTATTTT.

The rearrangement uses TRBV21-1 and TRBJ1-1; the table assigns TRBD1, which was not confirmed against the DNA. TRBV21-1 is listed as a pseudogene. The CDR3 loop spans 13 amino acids. The CDR3 loop reads CASSKKTTRTRLF. The CDR3 region has the DNA TGTGCCAGCAGCAAAAAAACCACCAGGACAAGACTTTTT.

This rearrangement joins TRBV6-2 or TRBV6-3 to TRBJ1-5, with D tentatively TRBD1 (5 bases). CDR3 length: 12 residues. Germline V gene data show CDR1 as MNHEY and CDR2 as SVGEGT. The V gene lost 5 bases and the J gene lost 5 bases, with 7 bases spanning the gap. The CDR3 loop reads CASSKQDQPQHF. Written as DNA, the CDR3 is TGTGCCAGCAGTAAACAGGATCAGCCCCAGCATTTT.

This clone was recorded only once. The chain is built from TRBV18 and TRBJ1-5, with a possible D match to TRBD1 (6 bases). The CDR3 totals 15 residues. Trimming removed 5 bases from V and 0 bases from J, with 11 bases in between. Germline V CDR1 and CDR2: KGHSH, LQKENI. CDR3 in amino acids: CASSADRNSNQPQHF. The CDR3 DNA reads TGTGCCAGCTCAGCGGACAGAAATAGCAATCAGCCCCAGCATTTT.

The V gene is TRBV24-1, the J gene TRBJ2-5, with D possibly being TRBD2 (6 bases). CDR3 length equals 14 residues. Trimming took off 1 base at V and 5 bases at J, with 10 bases between the two ends. CDR1 and CDR2 (germline): KGHDR, SFDVKD. The CDR3 DNA is TGTGCCACCAGTGATTTTGCGGGGACCGAGACCCAGTACTTC. Protein product: CATSDFAGTETQYF.

The V gene is TRBV7-8, the J gene TRBJ2-1; a possible D gene is TRBD1 (6 bases). CDR1 is SGHVS, CDR2 FQNEAQ, per germline. V was trimmed by 1 base and J by 6 bases, leaving 16 bases between them. CDR3 length: 16 residues. The CDR3 nucleotides read TGTGCCAGCAGCTTAGTCCAGGGGCTTTTCTCCAATGAGCAGTTCTTC. Residues: CASSLVQGLFSNEQFF.

The genes are TRBV5-1 and TRBJ2-1; 12 positions agree with TRBD1. J lost 7 bases, V lost 0 bases, and 5 bases had no gene match. The CDR3 runs 16 residues. In germline, CDR1 is SGHRS, CDR2 YFSETQ. This CDR3 is CASSLGGQGAKNEQFF. The CDR3 DNA is TGCGCCAGCAGCTTGGGGGGACAGGGGGCGAAAAATGAGCAGTTCTTC. The entire variable domain, with the rest obtained from reference TRBV5-1 and TRBJ2-1, is as follows: KAGVTQTPRYLIKTRGQQVTLSCSPISGHRSVSWYQQTPGQGLQFLFEYFSETQRNKGNFPGRFSGRQFSNSRSEMNVSTLELGDSALYLCASSLGGQGAKNEQFFGPGTRLTVL.

The rearrangement joins TRBV28 to TRBJ1-6; no clear D. Germline lookup yields CDR1 MDHEN and CDR2 SYDVKM. V was clipped by 6 bases and J by 7 bases, with 19 bases between them. This CDR3 has 16 amino acids. CDR3 sequence reads: CASSGWRGSSNSPLHF. The DNA for the CDR3 is TGTGCCAGCAGCGGGTGGCGGGGAAGCTCAAATTCACCCCTCCACTTT.

The gene calls are TRBV11-2 and TRBJ2-3; 7 bases map to TRBD2. Germline V CDR1 and CDR2: SGHAT, FQNNGV. J was trimmed by 2 bases and V by 2 bases; bases with no gene match: 13. This CDR3 contains 18 residues. CDR3 residues: CASSLRPGGGFNTDTQYF. CDR3 nucleotides: TGTGCCAGCAGCTTACGTCCCGGGGGAGGGTTTAACACAGATACGCAGTATTTT.

The chain carries TRBV19 and TRBJ1-5; D perhaps matches TRBD1 (5 bases). CDR1 LNHDA and CDR2 SQIVND come from the germline V gene (reference sequence). The V end lost 11 bases, the J end lost 4 bases, and 21 bases lay between the germline ends. The CDR3 has 15 residues. In nucleotides, the CDR3 is TGTGCCTCTGCTCAGGGTTTGACCCAAAATCAGCCCCAGCATTTT. This gives the protein CASAQGLTQNQPQHF. Full variable domain (remainder filled in from reference TRBV19 and TRBJ1-5): DGGITQSPKYLFRKEGQNVTLSCEQNLNHDAMYWYRQDPGQGLRLIYYSQIVNDFQKGDIAEGYSVSREKKESFPLTVTSAQKNPTAFYLCASAQGLTQNQPQHFGDGTRLSIL.

The V and J genes are TRBV6-1 and TRBJ1-5; D not certain. Trimming stripped 3 bases from V and 5 bases from J, with 8 bases between. Germline values: CDR1 MNHNS, CDR2 SASEGT. This CDR3 has 13 residues. CDR3 sequence (DNA): TGTGCCAGCAGTGATCCCGGGGATCAGCCCCAGCATTTT. Translated, it gives CASSDPGDQPQHF.

The chain combines TRBV10-3 with TRBJ1-1, with D perhaps matching TRBD1 (6 bases). The V end lost 5 bases, the J end lost 1 base, and 14 bases lay between the germline ends. This CDR3 is 15 amino acids long. Germline assignment: CDR1 ENHRY and CDR2 SYGVKD. The CDR3 region is CAISHRDGANTEAFF. DNA of the CDR3: TGTGCCATCAGTCACAGGGACGGGGCGAACACTGAAGCTTTCTTT.

The rearrangement joins TRBV27 to TRBJ1-2; 7 bases match TRBD1. CDR3 length: 15 residues. Losses at the gene ends were 2 bases for V and 5 bases for J; bases not matched to a gene: 8. Germline CDR1 MNHEY, CDR2 SMNVEV (reference sequence). In nucleotides, the CDR3 is TGTGCCAGCAGTTTAATGGAGGGGGCTGGGTATGGCTACACCTTC. This encodes CASSLMEGAGYGYTF.

The chain carries TRBV5-5 and TRBJ1-5; tentative D call: TRBD1 (6 bases). The CDR3 extends over 14 amino acids. Germline CDR1 and CDR2: SGHKS and YYEKEE (reference sequence). V dropped 1 base and J dropped 7 bases, with 12 bases sitting between them. The CDR3 spells CASSLWGPGQPQHF. The CDR3 coding sequence is TGTGCCAGCAGCTTGTGGGGGCCGGGGCAGCCCCAGCATTTT.